The rows below give T cell receptor beta chains drawn from one sample of a study of blood T cell repertoires in COVID-19. Using immunoSEQ multiplex PCR, the repertoire was profiled, and TCRdb retains in-frame clones only, with some absent. The top ten hold roughly 2% of the sample, which has roughly 410,000 clones, 70% to 90% seen once. The sample comprised peripheral blood. These receptors all come from a woman in her fifties or sixties with COVID-19, enrolled during active disease. The CDR3 runs from the conserved cysteine through the conserved F or W. A D gene is named only where the DNA matches it firmly. The size of a clone is reported for some rows only, either as once, few or many, or as a class for expanded clones.

size,V,D,J,CDR3,DNA
.,TRBV20-1,TRBD1,TRBJ2-7,CSASGDSSYEQYF,TGCAGTGCTAGTGGGGACAGCTCCTACGAGCAGTACTTC
once,TRBV19,.,TRBJ2-7,CASNTQVGAYEQYF,TGTGCCAGCAACACCCAGGTCGGGGCCTACGAGCAGTACTTC
.,TRBV3-1/TRBV3-2,.,TRBJ1-4,CASSQASGKLFF,TGTGCCAGCAGCCAGGCATCGGGAAAACTGTTTTTT
.,TRBV7-3,.,TRBJ2-3,CASSLTPLLSTDTQYF,TGTGCCAGCAGCTTAACCCCCCTACTAAGCACAGATACGCAGTATTTT
.,TRBV4-1,.,TRBJ1-2,CASSQAPRRQANYGYTF,TGCGCCAGCAGCCAAGCCCCCCGCCGACAGGCCAACTATGGCTACACCTTC
.,TRBV6-5,TRBD1,TRBJ1-2,CASSPKHRGFYGYTF,TGTGCCAGCAGTCCGAAACACAGGGGCTTCTATGGCTACACCTTC
.,TRBV28,.,TRBJ1-6,CASSLPMNSPLHF,TGTGCCAGCAGTTTACCCATGAATTCACCCCTCCACTTT
.,TRBV6-5,.,TRBJ2-7,CASSSPTYEQYF,TGTGCCAGCAGTTCCCCCACCTACGAGCAGTACTTC
.,TRBV12-3/TRBV12-4,.,TRBJ1-2,CASSGQKYYGYTF,TGTGCCAGCAGTGGACAGAAATACTATGGCTACACCTTC
.,TRBV2,.,TRBJ1-6,CASSRGRNSPLHF,TGTGCCAGCAGTCGGGGTCGTAATTCACCCCTCCACTTT
.,TRBV2,.,TRBJ2-3,CASSRDNTDTQYF,TGTGCCAGCAGCCGGGACAACACAGATACGCAGTATTTT
.,TRBV9,TRBD1,TRBJ1-1,CASSPRQGARTEAFF,TGTGCCAGCAGCCCTCGACAGGGGGCGCGCACTGAAGCTTTCTTT
.,TRBV30,TRBD1,TRBJ1-1,CAQDRGPNTEAFF,TGCGCTCAAGACAGGGGCCCGAACACTGAAGCTTTCTTT
.,TRBV5-5,TRBD1,TRBJ1-2,CASSLDQGANYGYTF,TGTGCCAGCAGCTTGGACCAGGGGGCTAACTATGGCTACACCTTC
.,TRBV27,.,TRBJ2-7,CASSLSGQGISYEQYF,TGTGCCAGCAGTTTATCCGGGCAGGGGATTTCCTACGAGCAGTACTTC
.,TRBV5-1,TRBD1,TRBJ1-2,CASSPGGTGPYGYTF,TGCGCCAGCAGCCCGGGTGGGACAGGACCCTATGGCTACACCTTC
.,TRBV6-5,.,TRBJ2-7,CASSRGQVYEQYF,TGTGCCAGCAGCCGGGGACAAGTCTACGAGCAGTACTTC
once,TRBV6-1,TRBD2,TRBJ2-3,CASSVGRTSGGRLTDTQYF,TGTGCCAGCAGTGTCGGTAGGACTAGCGGGGGTCGCCTCACAGATACGCAGTATTTT
.,TRBV19,TRBD1,TRBJ2-1,CASSMSLRGRYNEQFF,TGTGCCAGTAGTATGTCCCTCAGGGGGCGGTACAATGAGCAGTTCTTC
.,TRBV5-1,TRBD1,TRBJ2-1,CASSPGQGHNEQFF,TGCGCCAGCTCGCCGGGACAGGGCCACAATGAGCAGTTCTTC
.,TRBV7-8,TRBD2,TRBJ2-3,CASSVRGGAADTQYF,TGTGCCAGCAGCGTCCGGGGAGGGGCGGCAGATACGCAGTATTTT
.,TRBV7-9,TRBD1,TRBJ1-6,CASSLAGTARSPLHF,TGTGCCAGCAGCTTAGCAGGGACAGCACGGTCACCCCTCCACTTT
.,TRBV19,TRBD1,TRBJ1-5,CASSADRGRDNQPQHF,TGTGCCAGTAGTGCTGACAGGGGGCGCGACAATCAGCCCCAGCATTTT
many,TRBV19,.,TRBJ1-5,CASTTTEGQPQHF,TGTGCCAGTACTACGACCGAGGGACAGCCCCAGCATTTT
.,TRBV19,.,TRBJ1-1,CASAPGRPRDTEAFF,TGTGCCAGTGCCCCAGGGAGGCCCCGGGACACTGAAGCTTTCTTT